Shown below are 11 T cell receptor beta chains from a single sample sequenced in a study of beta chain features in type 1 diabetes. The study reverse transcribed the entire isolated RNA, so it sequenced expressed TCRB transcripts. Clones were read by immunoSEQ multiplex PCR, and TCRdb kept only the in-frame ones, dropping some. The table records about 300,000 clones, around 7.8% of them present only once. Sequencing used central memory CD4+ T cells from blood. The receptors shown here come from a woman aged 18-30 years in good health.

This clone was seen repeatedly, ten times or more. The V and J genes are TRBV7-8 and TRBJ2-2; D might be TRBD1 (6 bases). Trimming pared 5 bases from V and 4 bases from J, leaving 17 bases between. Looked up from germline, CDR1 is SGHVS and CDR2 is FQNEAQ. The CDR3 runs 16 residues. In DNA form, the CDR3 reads TGTGCCAGCAGCGGAACCGGACAGCGGAGCACCGGGGAGCTGTTTTTT. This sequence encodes CASSGTGQRSTGELFF. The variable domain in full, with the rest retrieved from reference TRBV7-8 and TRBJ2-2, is GAGVSQSPRYKVAKRGQDVALRCDPISGHVSLFWYQQALGQGPEFLTYFQNEAQLDKSGLPSDRFFAERPEGSVSTLKIQRTQQEDSAVYLCASSGTGQRSTGELFFGEGSRLTVL.

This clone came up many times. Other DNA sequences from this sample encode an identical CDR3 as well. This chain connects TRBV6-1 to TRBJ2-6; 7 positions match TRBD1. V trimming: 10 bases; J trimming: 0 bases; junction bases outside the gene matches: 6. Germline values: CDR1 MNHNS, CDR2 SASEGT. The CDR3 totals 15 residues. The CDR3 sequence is CATRTGGSGANVLTF. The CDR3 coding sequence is TGTGCCACCCGGACAGGTGGCTCTGGGGCCAACGTCCTGACTTTC.

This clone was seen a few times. CDR3 loop: CASSVQRGTDTQYF. CDR3 nucleotide sequence: TGCGCCAGCAGCGTCCAGCGGGGCACAGATACGCAGTATTTT. The V call is TRBV5-1, the J call TRBJ2-3; maybe TRBD2 (6 bases). V was clipped by 4 bases and J by 1 base, with 10 bases between them. The CDR3 has 14 residues. Germline loops: CDR1 SGHRS, CDR2 YFSETQ.

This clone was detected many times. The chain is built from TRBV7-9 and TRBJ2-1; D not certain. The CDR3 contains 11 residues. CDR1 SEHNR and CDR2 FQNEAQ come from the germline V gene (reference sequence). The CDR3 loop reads CVELEYNEQFF. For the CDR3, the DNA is TGTGTCGAGTTGGAGTACAATGAGCAGTTCTTC.

The chain's CDR3 is CASSAQASEQYF. The CDR3 coding sequence is TGTGCCAGCAGTGCCCAGGCATCGGAGCAGTACTTC. The chain uses TRBV2 and TRBJ2-7; the D is unclear. This CDR3 comprises 12 residues. V lost 4 bases, J lost 7 bases, and 11 bases lay in between. Germline V lookup: CDR1 SNHLY, CDR2 FYNNEI.

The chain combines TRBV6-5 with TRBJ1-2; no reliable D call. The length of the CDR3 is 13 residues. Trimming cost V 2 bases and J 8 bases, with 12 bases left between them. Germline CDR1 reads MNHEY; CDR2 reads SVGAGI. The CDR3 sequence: CASSYDTRRGYTF. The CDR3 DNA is TGTGCCAGCAGTTACGACACCAGGCGGGGCTACACCTTC.

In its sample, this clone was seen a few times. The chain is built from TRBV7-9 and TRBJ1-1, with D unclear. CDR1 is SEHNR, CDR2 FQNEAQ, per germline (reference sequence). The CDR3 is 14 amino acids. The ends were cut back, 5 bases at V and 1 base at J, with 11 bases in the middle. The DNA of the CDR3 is TGTGCCAGCAGCCCCGTCCGGTCGAACACTGAAGCTTTCTTT. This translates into CASSPVRSNTEAFF.

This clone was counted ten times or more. The CDR3 DNA sequence: TGTGCCAGCAGCTTAGATGGGGGAACCAAAAACATTCAGTACTTC. The encoded protein is CASSLDGGTKNIQYF. The V gene is TRBV11-3, the J gene TRBJ2-4, with D possibly called TRBD1 or TRBD2 (5 bases each). CDR1 SGHNT and CDR2 YENEEA come from the germline V gene. The V end lost 0 bases, the J end lost 2 bases, and 8 bases lay between the germline ends. This CDR3 comprises 15 residues. Variable domain in full (rest from reference TRBV11-3 and TRBJ2-4): EAGVVQSPRYKIIEKKQPVAFWCNPISGHNTLYWYLQNLGQGPELLIRYENEEAVDDSQLPKDRFSAERLKGVDSTLKIQPAELGDSAVYLCASSLDGGTKNIQYFGAGTRLSVL.

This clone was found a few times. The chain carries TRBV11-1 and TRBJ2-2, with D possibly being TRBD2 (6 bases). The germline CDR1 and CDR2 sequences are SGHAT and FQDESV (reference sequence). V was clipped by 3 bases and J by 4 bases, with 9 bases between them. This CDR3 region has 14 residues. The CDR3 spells CASSFSGVTGELFF. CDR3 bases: TGTGCCAGCAGCTTCTCGGGGGTCACCGGGGAGCTGTTTTTT.

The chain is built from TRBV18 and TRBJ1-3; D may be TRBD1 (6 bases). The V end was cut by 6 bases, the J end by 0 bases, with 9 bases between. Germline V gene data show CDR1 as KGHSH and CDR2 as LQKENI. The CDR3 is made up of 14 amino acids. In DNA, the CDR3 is TGTGCCAGCTCTTCACAGGGCTCTGGAAACACCATATATTTT. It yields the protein CASSSQGSGNTIYF.

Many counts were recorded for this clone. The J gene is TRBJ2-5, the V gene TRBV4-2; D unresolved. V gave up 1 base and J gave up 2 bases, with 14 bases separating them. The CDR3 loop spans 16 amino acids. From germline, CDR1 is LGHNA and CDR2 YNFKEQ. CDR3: CASSQGLWNSQETQYF. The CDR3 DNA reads TGTGCCAGCAGCCAAGGTCTATGGAATTCGCAAGAGACCCAGTACTTC.